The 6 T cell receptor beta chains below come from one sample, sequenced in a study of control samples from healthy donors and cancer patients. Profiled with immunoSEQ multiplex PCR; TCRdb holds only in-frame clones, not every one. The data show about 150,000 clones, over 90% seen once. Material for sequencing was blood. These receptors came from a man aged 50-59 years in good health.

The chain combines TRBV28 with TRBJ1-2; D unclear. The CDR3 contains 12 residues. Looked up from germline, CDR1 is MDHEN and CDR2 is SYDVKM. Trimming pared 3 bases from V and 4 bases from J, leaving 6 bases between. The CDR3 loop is CASSLGSYGYTF. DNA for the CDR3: TGTGCCAGCAGTTTGGGGTCCTATGGCTACACCTTC.

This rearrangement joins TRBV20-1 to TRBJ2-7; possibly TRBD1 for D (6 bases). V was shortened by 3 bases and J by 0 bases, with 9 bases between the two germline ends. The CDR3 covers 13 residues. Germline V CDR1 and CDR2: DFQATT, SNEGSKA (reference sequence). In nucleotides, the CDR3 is TGCAGTGCTAGTACAGGGAGCTCCTACGAGCAGTACTTC. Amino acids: CSASTGSSYEQYF.

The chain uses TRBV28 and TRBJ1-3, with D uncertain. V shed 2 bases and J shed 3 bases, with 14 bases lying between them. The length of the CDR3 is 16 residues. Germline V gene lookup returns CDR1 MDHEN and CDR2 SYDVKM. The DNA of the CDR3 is TGTGCCAGCAGTTTAGGGTCGGGGATTCGTGGAAACACCATATATTTT. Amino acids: CASSLGSGIRGNTIYF.

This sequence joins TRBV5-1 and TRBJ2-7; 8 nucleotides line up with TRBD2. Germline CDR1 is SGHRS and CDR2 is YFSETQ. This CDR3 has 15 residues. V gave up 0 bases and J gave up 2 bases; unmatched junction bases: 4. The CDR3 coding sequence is TGCGCCAGCAGCTTGGAAACGGGAGGGACCTACGAGCAGTACTTC. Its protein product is CASSLETGGTYEQYF. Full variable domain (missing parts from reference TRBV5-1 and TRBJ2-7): KAGVTQTPRYLIKTRGQQVTLSCSPISGHRSVSWYQQTPGQGLQFLFEYFSETQRNKGNFPGRFSGRQFSNSRSEMNVSTLELGDSALYLCASSLETGGTYEQYFGPGTRLTVT.

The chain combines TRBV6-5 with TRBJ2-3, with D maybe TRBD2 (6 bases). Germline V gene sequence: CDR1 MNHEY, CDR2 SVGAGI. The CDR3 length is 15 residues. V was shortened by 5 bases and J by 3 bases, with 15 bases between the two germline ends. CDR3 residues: CASSTETGVTDTQYF. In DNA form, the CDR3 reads TGTGCCAGCAGTACAGAGACGGGAGTAACAGATACGCAGTATTTT.

The CDR3 loop is CASSRTGGGTGELFF. As DNA, the CDR3 is TGTGCCAGCAGCCGTACCGGGGGGGGCACCGGGGAGCTGTTTTTT. The genes are TRBV3-1 (or the pseudogene TRBV3-2) and TRBJ2-2, with 8 nucleotides matching TRBD2. The germline CDR1 and CDR2 sequences are LGHDT and YNNKEL (reference sequence). The V and J ends lost 4 bases and 4 bases, in that order; junction bases with no gene match: 5. This CDR3 is 15 amino acids long.